These T cell receptor beta chains were read from a single sample in a study of blood T cells in healthy people across ages. TCRdb reanalysed the 5' RACE reads using MiXCR and keeps one entry per CDR3 protein. The table includes about 640,000 distinct CDR3 sequences, under 65% detected once. Input material: blood. The receptors here all came from a man between 60 and 75 years old in good health. The CDR3 runs from the conserved cysteine through the conserved F or W. A D gene is named only where the DNA matches it firmly. Clone sizes are given selectively: once, few, many, or a class where the clone is expanded.

j_call d_call v_call clone_size cdr3_aa cdr3_nt
TRBJ2-7 - TRBV15 - CATSYPQAGNNEQYF TGTGCCACCAGCTATCCACAAGCAGGGAACAACGAGCAGTACTTC
TRBJ2-1 TRBD1 TRBV12-3/TRBV12-4 - CASSLGTVGDEQFF TGTGCCAGCAGCCTCGGGACAGTAGGGGATGAGCAGTTCTTC
TRBJ2-7 TRBD2 TRBV7-2 - CASSSPTSVVYEQYF TGTGCCAGCAGCTCACCGACTAGCGTGGTCTACGAGCAGTACTTC
TRBJ1-6 - TRBV3-1 - CASSRRGGPGANSPLHF TGTGCCAGCAGCCGGAGGGGGGGGCCAGGGGCTAATTCACCCCTCCACTTT
TRBJ1-1 - TRBV7-2 - CASSATGYEAFF TGTGCCAGCAGCGCCACAGGGTATGAAGCTTTCTTT
TRBJ2-5 - TRBV7-9 few CASTPMGGNQETQYF TGTGCCAGCACCCCAATGGGGGGAAACCAGGAGACCCAGTACTTC
TRBJ1-4 - TRBV7-9 few CASSSPQGIGTNEKLFF TGTGCCAGCAGCTCACCCCAGGGGATCGGAACTAATGAAAAACTGTTTTTT
TRBJ2-6 - TRBV19 - CASRRRSGANVLTF TGTGCCAGTAGACGGCGCTCTGGGGCCAACGTCCTGACTTTC
TRBJ2-7 - TRBV6-6 many CASSRGNMAYEQYF TGTGCCAGCAGTCGGGGGAACATGGCCTACGAGCAGTACTTC
TRBJ2-1 - TRBV12-3/TRBV12-4 - CASNEQGFNEQFF TGTGCCAGCAATGAACAGGGTTTCAATGAGCAGTTCTTC
TRBJ2-1 TRBD2 TRBV12-3/TRBV12-4 - CASSRSGVGNEQFF TGCGCCAGCAGTCGTAGCGGGGTTGGCAATGAGCAGTTCTTC
TRBJ2-5 TRBD2 TRBV7-7 - CASSFGGGGTETQYF TGTGCCAGCAGCTTCGGCGGCGGGGGAACGGAGACCCAGTACTTC
TRBJ2-5 - TRBV14 - CASSQDYQRAQYF TGTGCCAGCAGCCAAGATTACCAGAGGGCCCAGTACTTC
TRBJ2-1 - TRBV3-1 few CASSQAGGLNEQFF TGTGCCAGCAGCCAAGCCGGGGGGCTCAATGAGCAGTTCTTC
TRBJ1-1 - TRBV5-6 - CASSWDKNTEAFF TGTGCCAGCAGCTGGGACAAGAACACTGAAGCTTTCTTT
TRBJ1-1 TRBD1 TRBV6-2/TRBV6-3 - CATGQAETEAFF TGTGCCACCGGACAGGCGGAGACTGAAGCTTTCTTT
TRBJ2-3 - TRBV20-1 - CSAEAGQGSRDTQYF TGCAGTGCGGAAGCCGGGCAGGGCTCGAGAGATACGCAGTATTTT
TRBJ2-5 - TRBV7-9 - CASSAQASRGTQYF TGTGCCAGCAGCGCCCAAGCCTCTCGGGGGACCCAGTACTTC
TRBJ1-2 - TRBV11-2 - CATNRWGNGYTF TGTGCCACGAACCGGTGGGGGAATGGCTACACCTTC
TRBJ1-1 - TRBV4-2 - CASSQEGFAGTEAFF TGTGCCAGCAGCCAAGAAGGGTTTGCAGGAACTGAAGCTTTCTTT
TRBJ2-3 - TRBV3-1 - CASSQGTAGTREYF TGTGCCAGCAGCCAAGGGACAGCCGGGACGAGGGAGTATTTT
TRBJ2-3 - TRBV24-1 - CATSVGGNTDTQYF TGTGCCACCAGTGTAGGAGGTAACACAGATACGCAGTATTTT
TRBJ1-6 TRBD1 TRBV6-1 - CASSSDRVVGESPLHF TGTGCCAGCAGTAGCGACAGGGTCGTAGGCGAGTCACCCCTCCACTTT
TRBJ2-3 - TRBV11-2 - CASRSQSSSTDTQYF TGTGCCAGCAGATCACAGAGCTCTAGCACAGATACGCAGTATTTT
TRBJ2-7 TRBD1 TRBV10-3 few CAIRGQGPPTYEQYF TGTGCCATCAGGGGACAGGGCCCCCCGACCTACGAGCAGTACTTC
TRBJ2-2 TRBD1 TRBV25-1 - CASSDTGQGNTGELFF TGTGCCAGCAGTGATACGGGACAGGGGAACACCGGGGAGCTGTTTTTT
TRBJ1-1 TRBD1 TRBV9 few CASSEARGLSGTEAFF TGTGCCAGCAGCGAAGCCAGGGGGCTAAGCGGCACTGAAGCTTTCTTT
TRBJ1-6 - TRBV20-1 - CSAPGTSGAYNSPLHF TGCAGTGCTCCCGGGACCTCGGGGGCCTATAATTCACCCCTCCACTTT
TRBJ1-2 TRBD1 TRBV6-5 - CASSTGAGYTF TGTGCCAGCTCGACAGGGGCTGGCTACACCTTC
TRBJ1-6 - TRBV7-2 few CASSPRQAVNSPLHF TGTGCCAGCAGCCCCAGACAGGCCGTTAATTCACCCCTCCACTTT
TRBJ1-4 - TRBV6-1 - CASSEEKLFF TGTGCCAGCAGTGAGGAAAAACTGTTTTTT
TRBJ2-7 - TRBV10-2 few CASSEAKGDSYEQYF TGCGCCAGCAGTGAGGCTAAGGGGGATTCCTACGAGCAGTACTTC
TRBJ2-5 TRBD2 TRBV20-1 - CSATSQTSGHRETQYF TGCAGTGCTACTAGTCAGACTAGCGGGCACCGAGAGACCCAGTACTTC
TRBJ2-3 - TRBV12-3/TRBV12-4 - CASSLVGDPTDTQYF TGTGCCAGCAGTTTAGTGGGGGATCCCACAGATACGCAGTATTTT
TRBJ2-5 - TRBV25-1 - CASSDHYQETQYF TGTGCCAGCAGTGATCACTACCAAGAGACCCAGTACTTC
TRBJ1-1 - TRBV5-4 - CASSLPGAHTEAFF TGTGCCAGCAGCTTACCGGGCGCCCACACTGAAGCTTTCTTT
TRBJ1-4 - TRBV25-1 few CASSGTEGANEKLFF TGTGCCAGCAGTGGGACGGAGGGAGCTAATGAAAAACTGTTTTTT
TRBJ2-7 - TRBV20-1 few CSAREMSSYEQYF TGCAGTGCTAGAGAAATGAGCTCCTACGAGCAGTACTTC
TRBJ1-1 - TRBV5-1 - CASSLSQPYTEAFF TGCGCCAGCAGCTTGTCACAGCCTTACACTGAAGCTTTCTTT
TRBJ2-3 - TRBV9 few CASSEAPGTDTQYF TGTGCCAGCAGCGAAGCCCCGGGCACAGATACGCAGTATTTT
TRBJ2-5 TRBD1 TRBV5-1 - CASRDVQGAGETQYF TGCGCCAGCAGGGACGTACAGGGGGCAGGAGAGACCCAGTACTTC
TRBJ1-4 TRBD1 TRBV28 few CASMSGQGVEKLFF TGTGCCAGCATGTCGGGACAGGGGGTTGAAAAACTGTTTTTT
TRBJ1-2 - TRBV5-1 - CAGSLNTGTAYGYTF TGCGCCGGCAGCTTGAATACAGGGACGGCCTATGGCTACACCTTC
TRBJ1-2 - TRBV7-2 few CASSSQTGPRGYTF TGTGCCAGCAGCTCCCAGACAGGCCCGAGAGGCTACACCTTC
TRBJ2-1 TRBD2 TRBV27 - CASSKTSGGYNEQFF TGTGCCAGCAGTAAGACTAGCGGGGGCTACAATGAGCAGTTCTTC
TRBJ1-2 TRBD1 TRBV12-3/TRBV12-4 - CASRGTGGGCTF TGTGCCAGCAGAGGGACAGGTGGCGGCTGCACCTTC
TRBJ2-1 TRBD2 TRBV11-1 - CASSLRLAGQSSYNEQFF TGTGCCAGCAGCCTAAGACTAGCGGGCCAAAGCTCCTACAATGAGCAGTTCTTC
TRBJ2-1 - TRBV21-1 few CASSGFSSYNEQFF TGTGCCAGCAGCGGCTTCAGCTCCTACAATGAGCAGTTCTTC
TRBJ2-2 TRBD2 TRBV5-1 - CASSLTSGGTGELFF TGCGCCAGCAGCCTTACTAGCGGGGGAACCGGGGAGCTGTTTTTT
TRBJ2-3 TRBD2 TRBV29-1 - CSVEKVGASGRFTDTQYF TGCAGCGTTGAAAAGGTGGGAGCTAGCGGGAGATTCACAGATACGCAGTATTTT
TRBJ2-7 TRBD1 TRBV12-3/TRBV12-4 few CASGGQGAYEQYF TGTGCCAGCGGCGGACAGGGCGCCTACGAGCAGTACTTC
TRBJ2-5 TRBD1 TRBV7-9 few CASSKRQGSGETQYF TGTGCCAGCAGCAAGAGACAGGGATCGGGGGAGACCCAGTACTTC
TRBJ2-5 TRBD2 TRBV20-1 few CSASSGAEETQYF TGCAGTGCTAGTAGCGGGGCTGAAGAGACCCAGTACTTC
TRBJ2-7 - TRBV7-9 - CASSSPQDSYEQYF TGTGCCAGCAGTTCACCACAGGACAGCTACGAGCAGTACTTC
TRBJ2-1 - TRBV6-5 few CASSAGPIYNEQFF TGTGCCAGCAGTGCGGGACCTATCTACAATGAGCAGTTCTTC
TRBJ1-2 - TRBV7-2 - CASSFSPANFYGYTF TGTGCCAGCAGCTTTTCCCCAGCAAACTTTTATGGCTACACCTTC
TRBJ2-5 TRBD1 TRBV6-1 - CASSKQGEYQETQYF TGTGCCAGCAGTAAACAGGGGGAATACCAAGAGACCCAGTACTTC
TRBJ2-7 TRBD2 TRBV20-1 - CSAGTSGVTYEQYF TGCAGTGCCGGGACTAGCGGGGTTACCTACGAGCAGTACTTC
TRBJ2-1 - TRBV20-1 - CSARKDSKKQFF TGCAGTGCTAGAAAGGACAGTAAAAAGCAGTTCTTC
TRBJ2-5 - TRBV20-1 many CSARGGLAETQYF TGCAGTGCTAGAGGCGGGCTAGCGGAGACCCAGTACTTC